The source of this T cell receptor beta chain is a study of blood T cell repertoires in COVID-19. Study-wide background: Nucleic acid was either cDNA or gDNA, and it came from T cells, B-cell-depleted T cells, or PBMCs.

Per the original data handling: Estimated nucleated cell counts came from reference gene primer amplification. Produced via immunoSEQ multiplex PCR; TCRdb's table is partial and in-frame only. The V and J calls and clone size are taken from that table; D and trimming were inferred from the DNA. The table has around 200,000 clones, approximately 91% seen once; the top ten hold around 7%. Trimming shortened V by 5 bases and J by 0 bases, and 29 bases separated the two germline ends. Germline V gene data show CDR1 as MNHNY and CDR2 as SVGAGI (reference sequence). The CDR3 is 22 residues long. This rearrangement joins TRBV6-6 to TRBJ1-6; D is perhaps TRBD1 (6 bases). Input material: peripheral blood. This clonotype was sampled from a man aged 40-50 years with acute or convalescent COVID-19. The CDR3 region has the DNA TGTGCCAGCAGTCCCCGGCTACCGACGGTGGGGGGGGCGAGCTCCTATAATTCACCCCTCCACTTT. Amino acid sequence: CASSPRLPTVGGASSYNSPLHF.